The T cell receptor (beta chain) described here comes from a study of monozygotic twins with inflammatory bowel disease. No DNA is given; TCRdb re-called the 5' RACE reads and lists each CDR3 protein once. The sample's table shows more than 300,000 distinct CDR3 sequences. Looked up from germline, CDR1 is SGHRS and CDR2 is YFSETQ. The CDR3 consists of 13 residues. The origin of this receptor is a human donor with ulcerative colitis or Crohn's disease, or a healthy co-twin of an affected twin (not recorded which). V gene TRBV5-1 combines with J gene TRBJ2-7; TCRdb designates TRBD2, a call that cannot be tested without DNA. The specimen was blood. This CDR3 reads CASSFGEAYEQYF.